The 15 T cell receptor beta chains presented below share a single source sample, sequenced in a study of shared clonotypes between healthy human individuals. TCRdb keeps only in-frame clones here, not all; method: immunoSEQ multiplex PCR. The table lists around 610,000 clones, about 96% of them singletons. Naive CD8 cells comprised CD45RO-negative, CCR7-positively selected cells, excluding terminally differentiated effector memory CD45RA+ cells. Sequenced sample: naive CD8+ T cells sorted from blood. The receptors originated from a woman in her 30s in good health.

This chain uses TRBV5-5 with TRBJ1-1, with D possibly being TRBD1 (6 bases). Looked up from germline, CDR1 is SGHKS and CDR2 is YYEKEE (reference sequence). Trimming cost V 5 bases and J 12 bases, with 17 bases left between them. This CDR3 comprises 12 residues. The CDR3 nucleotides are TGTGCCAGCAGTTTGACAGGCGCCTGGTCTTTCTTT. Encoded protein: CASSLTGAWSFF.

The rearrangement links TRBV7-9 to TRBJ2-7; D is undetermined. Germline V gives CDR1 SEHNR, CDR2 FQNEAQ (reference sequence). This CDR3 comprises 12 residues. Trimming shortened V by 2 bases and J by 6 bases, and 8 bases separated the two germline ends. The CDR3 sequence is CASSLTEPEQYF. The CDR3 DNA follows: TGTGCCAGCAGCTTAACAGAACCCGAGCAGTACTTC.

The chain links TRBV2 to TRBJ1-2; the match to TRBD1 covers 7 bases. The CDR3 sequence is 16 residues long. After removal of 5 bases from V and 8 bases from J, the junction contained 17 bases not matched to a gene. The germline V gene has CDR1 SNHLY and CDR2 FYNNEI. In nucleotides, the CDR3 is TGTGCCAGCAGTCGAACGTATCCCGGGACAGCTGCCGGCTACACCTTC. This sequence encodes CASSRTYPGTAAGYTF.

V is TRBV19 and J is TRBJ1-5; 7 nucleotides line up with TRBD1. Unmatched junction bases numbered 7, after V lost 2 bases and J lost 6 bases. Germline V gene sequence: CDR1 LNHDA, CDR2 SQIVND (reference sequence). This CDR3 comprises 15 residues. For the CDR3, the DNA is TGTGCCAGTAGTATATTGGAGGGGGCCGGTCAGCCCCAGCATTTT. It yields the protein CASSILEGAGQPQHF. Filled out from reference TRBV19 and TRBJ1-5, the complete variable domain reads DGGITQSPKYLFRKEGQNVTLSCEQNLNHDAMYWYRQDPGQGLRLIYYSQIVNDFQKGDIAEGYSVSREKKESFPLTVTSAQKNPTAFYLCASSILEGAGQPQHFGDGTRLSIL.

The CDR3 region is CASSIDRRGTIYEQYF. CDR3 sequence (DNA): TGTGCCAGTAGTATAGATCGCAGGGGAACAATTTACGAGCAGTACTTC. The chain couples TRBV19 to TRBJ2-7, with D tentatively TRBD1 (6 bases). Germline V gives CDR1 LNHDA, CDR2 SQIVND (reference sequence). V shed 0 bases and J shed 4 bases, with 16 bases lying between them. The CDR3 has 16 residues.

The chain has TRBV6-6 and TRBJ1-1; 10 nucleotides agree with TRBD1. The CDR3 length is 14 residues. Germline assignment: CDR1 MNHNY and CDR2 SVGAGI (reference sequence). V lost 6 bases, J lost 3 bases, and 4 bases stayed unmatched. The DNA for the CDR3 is TGTGCCAGCAGCAGACAGGGGGCTGACACTGAAGCTTTCTTT. Amino acids: CASSRQGADTEAFF.

This chain uses TRBV2 with TRBJ2-6, with no clear D. Trimming stripped 10 bases from V and 0 bases from J, with 22 bases between. Germline-derived CDR1 and CDR2 are SNHLY and FYNNEI. This CDR3 has 18 residues. The CDR3 spells CANFNPPLRSSGANVLTF. DNA for the CDR3: TGTGCCAACTTTAACCCGCCCCTCCGAAGCTCTGGGGCCAACGTCCTGACTTTC.

This rearrangement joins TRBV7-8 to TRBJ2-1, with TRBD1 identical over 7 bases. The CDR3 sequence is 12 residues long. Germline loops: CDR1 SGHVS, CDR2 FQNEAQ. Losses at the gene ends were 2 bases for V and 8 bases for J; bases not matched to a gene: 0. This CDR3 is CASSLQGDEQFF. The CDR3 DNA sequence: TGTGCCAGCAGCTTACAGGGGGATGAGCAGTTCTTC.

The chain links TRBV29-1 to TRBJ1-2; D may be TRBD1 (5 bases). Germline loops: CDR1 SQVTM, CDR2 ANQGSEA. The CDR3 loop spans 13 amino acids. The germline V and J ends were trimmed by 6 bases and 2 bases, with 13 bases remaining between them. CDR3 sequence (DNA): TGCAGCGTCGGATCGACAGAGAACTATGGCTACACCTTC. Translated, it gives CSVGSTENYGYTF. Filled out from reference TRBV29-1 and TRBJ1-2, the complete variable domain reads SAVISQKPSRDICQRGTSLTIQCQVDSQVTMMFWYRQQPGQSLTLIATANQGSEATYESGFVIDKFPISRPNLTFSTLTVSNMSPEDSSIYLCSVGSTENYGYTFGSGTRLTVV.

The chain uses TRBV4-1 and TRBJ1-2; 10 nucleotides match TRBD1. Per germline, CDR1 MGHRA and CDR2 YSYEKL. V was pared by 1 base and J by 4 bases, with 0 bases of the junction left unmatched. The CDR3 extends over 14 amino acids. The CDR3 sequence: CASSQGQGAYGYTF. Written as DNA, the CDR3 is TGCGCCAGCAGCCAAGGACAGGGGGCCTATGGCTACACCTTC.

The rearrangement links TRBV27 to TRBJ1-1; D is undetermined. The CDR3 covers 13 residues. V was shortened by 3 bases and J by 3 bases, with 8 bases between the two germline ends. Germline values: CDR1 MNHEY, CDR2 SMNVEV (reference sequence). CDR3 sequence reads: CASSFGSDTEAFF. The CDR3 bases are TGTGCCAGCAGTTTCGGATCGGACACTGAAGCTTTCTTT.

This rearrangement joins TRBV19 to TRBJ2-6, with D perhaps TRBD2 (5 bases). The CDR3 length is 15 residues. Trimming cost V 7 bases and J 4 bases, with 14 bases left between them. CDR1 and CDR2 (germline): LNHDA, SQIVND (reference sequence). This CDR3 reads CASTDLPSGANVLTF. Here the CDR3 DNA reads TGTGCCAGTACGGACTTACCTTCGGGGGCCAACGTCCTGACTTTC.

The chain joins TRBV7-9 to TRBJ2-1, with 9 bases that match TRBD2. The CDR3 length is 16 residues. CDR1 and CDR2 (germline): SEHNR, FQNEAQ (reference sequence). The V gene end was trimmed by 5 bases and the J gene end by 8 bases; junction bases not matched to a gene: 13. DNA for the CDR3: TGTGCCAGCAGCCTGGGACTAGCCGTTAGAGGGGATGAGCAGTTCTTC. Encoded protein: CASSLGLAVRGDEQFF. The full variable domain, completed using reference TRBV7-9 and TRBJ2-1, is DTGVSQNPRHKITKRGQNVTFRCDPISEHNRLYWYRQTLGQGPEFLTYFQNEAQLEKSRLLSDRFSAERPKGSFSTLEIQRTEQGDSAMYLCASSLGLAVRGDEQFFGPGTRLTVL.

A single count supports this clone. The gene calls are TRBV7-8 and TRBJ2-1, with TRBD2 matching 11 bases. The CDR3 is 15 residues long. V was pared by 5 bases and J by 5 bases, with 5 bases of the junction left unmatched. CDR1 SGHVS and CDR2 FQNEAQ come from the germline V gene. Written as DNA, the CDR3 is TGTGCCAGCAGCCCAACTAGCGGGAGCCACAATGAGCAGTTCTTC. This encodes CASSPTSGSHNEQFF.

The rearrangement uses TRBV5-6 and TRBJ2-7, with 11 bases aligning to TRBD2. With 2 bases clipped from V and 2 bases from J, the junction kept 12 bases outside the gene matches. Germline loops: CDR1 SGHDT, CDR2 YYEEEE. The CDR3 loop spans 18 amino acids. This CDR3 reads CASSFSTSGSYGPYEQYF. CDR3 bases: TGTGCCAGCAGCTTTAGTACTAGCGGGAGTTACGGGCCCTACGAGCAGTACTTC.